The entry below gives a single T cell receptor (beta chain) sequence along with its context. This clone was found a few times. No antigen is known for it. Base-call qualities are not available, and no considerably larger clone is one nucleotide away. The immunoSEQ Assay, a bias-controlled multiplex PCR, was used to amplify TCRbeta CDR3 regions from genomic DNA. The source study handled its data this way. Nucleated cell counts per sample were estimated from amplification of reference gene primers within the assay. Sequence reads were collapsed and filtered to measure the absolute abundance of every unique TCRbeta CDR3 rearrangement. Productive Simpson clonality was computed per sample as the square root of Simpson's diversity index over productive rearrangements. Entries here come from immuneACCESS through TCRdb and include only in-frame sequences with V and J called. Some clones fail to appear in such tables; in the studies checked, an unresolved V gene covers under half of the shortfall, and the cause of the remainder is unknown. The V and J calls and the clone size are those of that table, but D and trimming were determined from the DNA. The sample contains 180,000 or so clones, about 82% of them found a single time. The ten biggest clones cover around 8.6% of the sample.

These data originate in a study of blood T cell repertoires in COVID-19 (TCRdb year 2020). About the study as a whole: Samples from collaborators originated in the United States, Italy and Spain and spanned both the acute and convalescent phases of COVID-19. The material from the prospective study consisted of cDNA or gDNA derived from T cells, B-cell-depleted T cells, or PBMCs. Samples were obtained from the ongoing ImmuneRACE study (first 160 participants) and from roughly 1,300 subjects provided by 6 global collaborators. The sample metadata nearly always contained a de-identified subject ID, COVID-19 status, age in years and sex. Subjects who had been exposed to COVID-19, were actively infected with it, or had recovered from it provided the deeply sampled blood TCRbeta repertoires that made up the dataset. The repertoires were released in a freely available public database intended as a resource for research on the immune response to SARS-CoV-2. Where HLA class I and class II types were available, the types were taken from metadata supplied by the sample provider, not from assay-based typing. What the work shows at the level of the full study, not this receptor alone: The amount of clinical and demographic metadata varied by source and participant and was provided uncurated.

Enrolling through a virtual design, the prospective study's participants ranged in age from about 18 to 89 years and lived across roughly 24 United States geographic areas. In the prospective study, participants were assigned to cohorts based on the clinical history participants reported in a screening survey and a study questionnaire. ImmuneRACE Cohort 3 recovered participants were defined by two consecutive negative NP/OP PCR tests, healthcare professional clearance, or symptom resolution. Each participant in the prospective study had whole blood, serum and a nasopharyngeal or oropharyngeal swab collected by mobile phlebotomists. Prospective study participants could optionally give additional blood draws and questionnaires over an approximately two-month period. Before DNA extraction, prospective study blood samples were shipped either frozen or at room temperature. V gives up 2 bases and J gives up 8 bases, and the segment between their germline ends measures 15 bases. Looking up the germline V gene yields CDR1 MNHEY and CDR2 SVGAGI. The CDR3 contains 14 residues, cysteine and phenylalanine counted. Of the read, only the CDR3 DNA is kept; its 42 bases are in frame from base 1.

The clonotype was recovered from a woman in her 30s who had recovered from COVID-19. Sequenced input: PBMCs or T cells enriched from blood (not recorded which). This sequence uses TRBV6-5 and TRBJ1-1; matching of 5 bases hints at TRBD1 as the D gene. The DNA sequence is as follows: TGTGCCAGCAGTTACGTGGGGCCCGGGTCGGAAGCTTTCTTT. Its protein is CASSYVGPGSEAFF.